This TCR beta chain originates from a study of Graves' ophthalmopathy and Graves' hyperthyroidism. Looking at the study overall: Peripheral blood collection took place at initial diagnosis, before any treatment. Findings and caveats of the study: Predictions made by the model for ophthalmopathy progression reached more than 55% sensitivity and around 73% specificity. Using 13 signatures, a model distinguished ophthalmopathy from stable hyperthyroidism, reaching around 90% sensitivity and 70% to 83% specificity.

The PBMCs originated from over 9 ml of fresh peripheral blood. This clonotype was seen repeatedly, ten times or more. Its cognate antigen is unknown. Amplified TCR beta CDR3 regions were obtained using RNA transcripts as template. An opening RT-PCR round employed HTBI primers and preceded a second-round multiplex PCR. Using its own MiXCR run on the multiplex PCR reads, TCRdb lists one record per CDR3 protein. The repertoire holds hundreds of thousands of distinct CDR3 sequences, with about an eighth as singletons. The V gene's germline CDR1 is MNHNS and CDR2 SASEGT. Trimming took 3 bases from V and 5 from J, leaving 10 bases between them. This CDR3 is built from 13 residues.

This chain links TRBV6-1 with TRBJ1-2; D is undetermined. Input material: blood. This receptor was identified in a woman aged 25 to 39 with Graves' ophthalmopathy. CDR3 amino acids: CASSDDGRYGYTF. DNA for the CDR3: TGTGCCAGCAGTGACGACGGGAGATATGGCTACACCTTC.